The present T cell receptor (beta chain) was sequenced within a study of neurological immune-mediated disorders. About the research overall: Within the group of 34 multiple sclerosis patients, some 31 were relapsing-remitting, while 3 were secondary progressive.

This clonotype was detected ten times or more. Antigen specificity is unknown. Study results and caveats: None of the CDR3 amino acid sequences found in expanded clones was shared across subjects. This suggests that the TCR-beta repertoires were private in all groups. Phylogenetic grouping assigned the repertoires of 18 of 34 multiple sclerosis patients to one related-CDR3 cluster, which constitutes a possible signature.

TCRdb independently ran MiXCR on the 5' RACE reads; one entry per CDR3 protein. The profile shows 65,000 to 70,000 distinct CDR3 sequences, roughly 3.9% of them singletons. Trimming cost V 6 bases and J 1 base; bases outside gene matches: 4. Per the germline V gene, CDR1 is DFQATT and CDR2 is SNEGSKA (reference sequence). The CDR3 has 13 residues. The clonotype comes from a man aged 30 to 45 with multiple sclerosis. The chain joins TRBV20-1 to TRBJ2-5; 8 bases fit TRBD1. Sequenced input: PBMCs. The CDR3 is CSARQGTQETQYF. In nucleotides, the CDR3 is TGCAGTGCGAGACAGGGGACCCAAGAGACCCAGTACTTC.